This T cell receptor beta chain was documented in a study of pediatric ulcerative colitis. Sequencing was at survey level. Samples were sequenced at Survey level, maximum 500,000 reads. The repertoire was sequenced with immunoSEQ multiplex PCR; TCRdb's copy has only in-frame clones and lacks some. The table shows around 64,000 clones, with roughly nine tenths occurring only once. Study-level points and caveats: Two rectal CDR3 clonotypes occurred in all ulcerative colitis patients.

In the case of this clone: Its antigen remains unknown.

The CDR3 extends over 12 amino acids. Trimming removed 5 bases at V and 1 base at J, with 5 bases between. Per the germline V gene, CDR1 is SGHTA and CDR2 is FQGNSA. Sequencing was carried out using blood. V gene TRBV7-2 combines with J gene TRBJ2-5; D uncertain. The TCR originated in a boy under 18 with severe ulcerative colitis. CDR3 nucleotides: TGTGCCAGCAGCGCATCCCAAGAGACCCAGTACTTC. It translates to CASSASQETQYF.